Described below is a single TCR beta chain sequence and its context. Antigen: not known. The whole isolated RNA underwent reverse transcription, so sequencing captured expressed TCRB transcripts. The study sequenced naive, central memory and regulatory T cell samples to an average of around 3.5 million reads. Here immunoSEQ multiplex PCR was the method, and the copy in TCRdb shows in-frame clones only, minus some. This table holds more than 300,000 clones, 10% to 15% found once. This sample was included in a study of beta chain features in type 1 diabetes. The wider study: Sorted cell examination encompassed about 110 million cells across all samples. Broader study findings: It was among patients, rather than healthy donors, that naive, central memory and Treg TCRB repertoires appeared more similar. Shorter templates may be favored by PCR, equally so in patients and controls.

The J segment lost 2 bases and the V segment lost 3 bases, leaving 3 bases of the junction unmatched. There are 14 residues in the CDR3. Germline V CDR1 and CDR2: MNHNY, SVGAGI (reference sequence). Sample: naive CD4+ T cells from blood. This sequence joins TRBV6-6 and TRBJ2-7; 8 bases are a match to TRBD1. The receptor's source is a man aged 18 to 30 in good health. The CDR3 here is CASSYLDRAYEQYF. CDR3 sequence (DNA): TGTGCCAGCAGTTATCTGGACAGGGCCTACGAGCAGTACTTC.